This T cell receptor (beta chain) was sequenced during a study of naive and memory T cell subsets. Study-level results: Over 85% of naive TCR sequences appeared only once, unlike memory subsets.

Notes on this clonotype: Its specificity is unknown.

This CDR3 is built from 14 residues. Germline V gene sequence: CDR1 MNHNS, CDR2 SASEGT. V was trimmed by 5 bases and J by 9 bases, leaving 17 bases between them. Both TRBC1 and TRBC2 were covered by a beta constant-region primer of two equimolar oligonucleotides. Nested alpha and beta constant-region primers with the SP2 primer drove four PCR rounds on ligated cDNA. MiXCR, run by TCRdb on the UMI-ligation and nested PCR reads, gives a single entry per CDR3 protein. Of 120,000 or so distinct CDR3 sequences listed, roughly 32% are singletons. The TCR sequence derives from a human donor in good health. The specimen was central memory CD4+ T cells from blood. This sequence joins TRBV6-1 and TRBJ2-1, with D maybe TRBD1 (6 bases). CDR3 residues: CASSWQGRVSEQFF. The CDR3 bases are TGTGCCAGCAGTTGGCAGGGGCGGGTTAGTGAGCAGTTCTTC.